Included here is one T cell receptor beta chain sequence, with context. This record belongs to a study of blood T cell repertoires in COVID-19. At the level of the study: From the United States, Italy and Spain came samples of acute and convalescent COVID-19.

Produced via immunoSEQ multiplex PCR; TCRdb's table is partial and in-frame only. The repertoire includes about 150,000 clones, roughly four fifths of them detected once, and around 2% sits in the top ten. The source material was peripheral blood. This TCR derives from an elderly woman with acute or convalescent COVID-19.

CDR3 DNA: TGCGCCAGCAGCCCGGTCGGACAGCACTATGGCTACACCTTC. This codes for CASSPVGQHYGYTF. The gene calls are TRBV4-3 and TRBJ1-2, with D perhaps TRBD1 (6 bases). Per germline, CDR1 LGHNA and CDR2 YSLEER. Trimming took 4 bases from V and 3 from J, leaving 12 bases between them. The CDR3 contains 14 residues.